This T cell receptor (beta chain) was profiled in a study of response to subunit inactivated influenza vaccine. As for this clonotype: What it recognizes is unknown.

Using its own MiXCR run on the RT-PCR reads, TCRdb lists one record per CDR3 protein. This table holds about 780,000 distinct CDR3 sequences, around 20% found once. Overall study results and limits: The authors offered the suggestion that each seasonal influenza vaccination recruits few new T cells.

The origin of this receptor is a man between 45 and 60 years old who received an inactivated influenza vaccine. Sequenced material: PBMCs from blood, taken roughly 5 days after vaccination.

CDR3 protein: CASSQEGDSFDEQFF. CDR3 nucleotides: TGCGCCAGCAGCCAAGAGGGGGATTCATTCGATGAGCAGTTCTTC. The chain is built from TRBV4-3 and TRBJ2-1; TRBD1 or TRBD2 may be the D gene (5 bases each). V was shortened by 0 bases and J by 8 bases, with 14 bases between the two germline ends. Germline CDR1 reads LGHNA; CDR2 reads YSLEER. The CDR3 spans 15 residues.